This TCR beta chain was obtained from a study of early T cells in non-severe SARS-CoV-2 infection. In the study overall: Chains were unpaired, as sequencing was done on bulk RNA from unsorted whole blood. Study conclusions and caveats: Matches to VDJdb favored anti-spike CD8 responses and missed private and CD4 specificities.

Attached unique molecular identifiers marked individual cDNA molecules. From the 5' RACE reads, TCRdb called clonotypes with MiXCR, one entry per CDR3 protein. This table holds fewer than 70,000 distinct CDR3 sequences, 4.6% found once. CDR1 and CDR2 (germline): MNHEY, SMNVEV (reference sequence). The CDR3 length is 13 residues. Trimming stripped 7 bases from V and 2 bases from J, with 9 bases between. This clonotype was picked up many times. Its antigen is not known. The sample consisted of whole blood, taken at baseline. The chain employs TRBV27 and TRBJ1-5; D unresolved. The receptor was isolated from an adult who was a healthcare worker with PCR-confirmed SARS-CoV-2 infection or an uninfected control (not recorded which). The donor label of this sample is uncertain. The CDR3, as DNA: TGTGCCAGCATCCCCAGTCGCAATCAGCCCCAGCATTTT. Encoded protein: CASIPSRNQPQHF.